The 9 T cell receptor beta chains below were found in one sample sequenced in a study of human T cells and chemical hapten exposure. One entry per CDR3 protein, called by TCRdb with MiXCR from the RACE reads. The sample carries about 380,000 distinct CDR3 sequences, about 6% recorded once. Regarding time point: patch test 2, 6 weeks after DPC sensitization. Treatment denoted: therapeutic diphenylcyclopropenone sensitization with weekly scalp DPC. The material sequenced was whole blood, taken in connection with sensitization to the hapten diphenylcyclopropenone (DPC). These receptors all come from a woman between 18 and 29 years old with alopecia areata. Some clones in this sample may be carry-over from other donors' samples.

This clonotype has at least ten counts. The chain is built from TRBV6-5 and TRBJ2-1, with 9 bases lining up with TRBD2. The V and J ends lost 6 bases and 4 bases, in that order; junction bases with no gene match: 4. This CDR3 has 14 residues. Germline V gene sequence: CDR1 MNHEY, CDR2 SVGAGI. CDR3 DNA sequence: TGTGCCAGCAGCCGCGGGGGGGGATACAATGAGCAGTTCTTC. Protein sequence: CASSRGGGYNEQFF.

This clonotype was seen ten or more times. This chain links TRBV10-3 with TRBJ2-3; no reliable D call. The germline V gene has CDR1 ENHRY and CDR2 SYGVKD. The CDR3 length is 14 residues. Between the trimmed V and J ends, which lost 2 bases and 8 bases, there was a span of 14 bases. DNA of the CDR3: TGTGCCATCAGTGAGATAGAGTCGCCAGCTACGCAGTATTTT. It translates to CAISEIESPATQYF.

This chain connects TRBV7-2 to TRBJ2-3; the match to TRBD2 covers 8 bases. This CDR3 spans 16 amino acids. CDR1 and CDR2 from the germline V gene are SGHTA and FQGNSA. V dropped 7 bases and J dropped 3; count of bases not matched to a gene: 12. CDR3 nucleotides: TGTGCCAGCACCACAAGACGGGGGGGCGGGACAGATACGCAGTATTTT. This encodes CASTTRRGGGTDTQYF.

This clonotype was found many times. The chain carries TRBV9 and TRBJ2-1; TRBD2 matches at 9 bases. With 3 bases clipped from V and 0 bases from J, the junction kept 1 base outside the gene matches. The length of the CDR3 is 15 residues. Germline CDR1 reads SGDLS; CDR2 reads YYNGEE. The CDR3: CASSELAGSYNEQFF. The CDR3 DNA is TGTGCCAGCAGCGAACTAGCGGGCTCCTACAATGAGCAGTTCTTC.

This clonotype has a count of ten or more. This rearrangement joins TRBV9 to TRBJ1-3; D is uncertain. V lost 0 bases and J 0 bases, leaving 7 bases between the germline ends. Germline loops: CDR1 SGDLS, CDR2 YYNGEE. The CDR3 is 15 amino acids. CDR3 in DNA: TGTGCCAGCAGCGTAGACGGGAACTCTGGAAACACCATATATTTT. It encodes CASSVDGNSGNTIYF.

The chain joins TRBV4-1 to TRBJ2-3; TRBD1 matches 11 bases. CDR1 is MGHRA, CDR2 YSYEKL, per germline. V lost 1 base to trimming and J lost 4 bases; unmatched junction nucleotides: 4. The CDR3 totals 16 residues. The CDR3 loop is CASSQAGQGASDTQYF. The CDR3 DNA follows: TGCGCCAGCAGCCAAGCAGGACAGGGGGCCTCAGATACGCAGTATTTT.

This clonotype was seen at least ten times. CDR3 sequence reads: CASSSHKSDTQYF. The CDR3 bases are TGTGCCAGCAGTTCCCACAAATCAGATACGCAGTATTTT. The V and J genes are TRBV6-5 and TRBJ2-3; D not certain. Germline V lookup: CDR1 MNHEY, CDR2 SVGAGI. Between the trimmed V and J ends, which lost 4 bases and 4 bases, there was a span of 9 bases. The length of the CDR3 is 13 residues.

This clonotype was found many times. The CDR3 region is CASSYSDRAEAFF. The DNA of the CDR3 is TGTGCCAGCAGTTACTCTGATCGGGCTGAAGCTTTCTTT. V and J are TRBV6-2 or TRBV6-3 and TRBJ1-1; D remains unclear. This CDR3 is built from 13 residues. The germline CDR1 and CDR2 sequences are MNHEY and SVGEGT. V gave up 0 bases and J gave up 6 bases, with 8 bases separating them.

This clonotype has a count of ten or more. The V call is TRBV12-3 or TRBV12-4, the J call TRBJ1-3, with D unresolved. CDR3 size: 11 residues. V was pared by 6 bases and J by 8 bases, with 8 bases between. This CDR3 is CASSRSYTIYF. The CDR3 coding sequence is TGTGCCAGCAGCCGTTCTTACACCATATATTTT.